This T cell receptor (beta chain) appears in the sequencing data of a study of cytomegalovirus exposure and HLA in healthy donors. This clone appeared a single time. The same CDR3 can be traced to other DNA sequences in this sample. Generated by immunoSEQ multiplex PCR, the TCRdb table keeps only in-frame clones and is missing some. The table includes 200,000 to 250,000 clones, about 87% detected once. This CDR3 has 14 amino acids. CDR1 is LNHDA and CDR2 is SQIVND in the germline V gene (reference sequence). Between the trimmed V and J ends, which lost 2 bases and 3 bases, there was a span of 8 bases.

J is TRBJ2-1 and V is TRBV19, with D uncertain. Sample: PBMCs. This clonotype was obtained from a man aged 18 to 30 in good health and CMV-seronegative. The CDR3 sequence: CASSISGSYNEQFF. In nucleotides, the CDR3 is TGTGCCAGTAGTATATCAGGCAGCTACAATGAGCAGTTCTTC.